The source of this T cell receptor (beta chain) is a study of blood T cell repertoires in COVID-19. At the level of the study: The study drew acute and convalescent COVID-19 samples from the United States, Italy and Spain. Nucleic acid was either cDNA or gDNA, and it came from T cells, B-cell-depleted T cells, or PBMCs.

Authors' methods: Amplification of reference gene primers was used by the study to estimate nucleated cell counts. Only in-frame clones appear in the TCRdb table, and some are missing; sequencing was by immunoSEQ multiplex PCR. V, J and clone size derive from that table, while D and trimming were established from the DNA sequence. The sample carries some 100,000 clones, roughly nine tenths recorded once. V lost 3 bases and J 3 bases, leaving 6 bases between the germline ends. The CDR3 covers 13 residues. Germline CDR1 reads SGHRS; CDR2 reads YFSETQ. This chain links TRBV5-1 with TRBJ1-4, with a tentative D call TRBD1 (5 bases). The specimen sequenced was peripheral blood. This sequence originates from a man between 60 and 75 years old with acute or convalescent COVID-19. In nucleotides, the CDR3 is TGCGCCAGCAGCTGGGGGGCTAATGAAAAACTGTTTTTT. Translated: CASSWGANEKLFF.